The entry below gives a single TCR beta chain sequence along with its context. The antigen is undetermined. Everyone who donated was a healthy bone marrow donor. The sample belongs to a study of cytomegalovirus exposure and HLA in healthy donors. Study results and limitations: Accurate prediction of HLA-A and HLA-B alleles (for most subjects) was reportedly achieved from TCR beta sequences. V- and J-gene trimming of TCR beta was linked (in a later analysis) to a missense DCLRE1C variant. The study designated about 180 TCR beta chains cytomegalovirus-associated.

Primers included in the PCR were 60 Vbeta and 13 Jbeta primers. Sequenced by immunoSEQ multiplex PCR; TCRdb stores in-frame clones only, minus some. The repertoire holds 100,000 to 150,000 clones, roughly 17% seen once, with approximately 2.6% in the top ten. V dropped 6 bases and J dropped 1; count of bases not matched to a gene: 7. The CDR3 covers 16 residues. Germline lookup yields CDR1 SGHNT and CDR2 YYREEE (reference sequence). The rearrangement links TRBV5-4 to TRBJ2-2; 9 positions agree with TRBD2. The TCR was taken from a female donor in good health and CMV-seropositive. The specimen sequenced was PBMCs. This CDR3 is CASTNPTSGNTGELFF. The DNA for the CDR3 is TGTGCCAGCACCAACCCGACTAGCGGGAACACCGGGGAGCTGTTTTTT.